This TCR beta chain originates from a study of PD-L1 blockade in urothelial cancer. Study information: It was in about 2014 that patients started atezolizumab at 1,200 mg intravenously every 3 weeks.

CDR3 length equals 13 residues. With 4 bases removed from V and 6 bases from J, the gap between germline ends came to 10 bases. Germline V gene lookup returns CDR1 MGHRA and CDR2 YSYEKL. Sampling of each patient yielded between 1 and 8 specimens, collected pretreatment and on-treatment. Assay used: immunoSEQ multiplex PCR; TCRdb lists only in-frame clones, some missing. The table includes approximately 110,000 clones, under 85% detected once. Study conclusions and caveats: When measured at 3 weeks, tumor-associated blood clones expanded more in durable-benefit patients.

This clone was observed a few times. Its antigen is undetermined. The sequencing here drew on PBMCs, taken around atezolizumab (anti-PD-L1) treatment. The V gene is TRBV4-1, the J gene TRBJ2-1, with a tentative D call TRBD2 (6 bases). The origin of this receptor is a man in his fifties with urothelial cancer. DNA for the CDR3: TGCGCCAGCAGCCTGCTACTAGCCAATGAGCAGTTCTTC. Residues: CASSLLLANEQFF.